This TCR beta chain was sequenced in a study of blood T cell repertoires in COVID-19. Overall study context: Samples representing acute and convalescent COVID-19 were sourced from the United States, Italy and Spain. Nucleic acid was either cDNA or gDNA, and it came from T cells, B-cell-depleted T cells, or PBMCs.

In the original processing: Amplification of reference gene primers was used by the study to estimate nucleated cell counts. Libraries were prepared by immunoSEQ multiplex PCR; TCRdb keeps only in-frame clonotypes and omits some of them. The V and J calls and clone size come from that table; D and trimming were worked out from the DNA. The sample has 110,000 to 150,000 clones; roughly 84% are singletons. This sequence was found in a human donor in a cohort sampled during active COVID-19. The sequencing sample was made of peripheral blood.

This chain's CDR3 is CASSPPRQAYEQYF. The CDR3 region has the DNA TGCGCCAGCAGCCCGCCTCGACAAGCCTACGAGCAGTACTTC. This chain uses TRBV5-1 with TRBJ2-7; D remains ambiguous. The CDR3 sequence is 14 residues long. The V end was cut by 4 bases, the J end by 2 bases, with 13 bases between. Germline CDR1 SGHRS, CDR2 YFSETQ.